Each of the 28 T cell receptor beta chains below was sequenced from the same sample in a study of T-cell reconstitution after alpha-beta-depleted transplantation in children (TCRdb year 2016). Libraries were built with PCR. Instrument on record: Illumina HiSeq 2500. Molecular barcoding was employed in the preparation of TCR libraries, with unique molecular identifiers being used to normalize TCRbeta repertoire quantification. The public reads were run again by TCRdb, first through fastp at Q25 and then through MiXCR, and only productive beta chains were kept. Rows are unified per CDR3 protein, each entry keeping the most common DNA and genes. For this sample the table gives some 830,000 distinct CDR3 sequences, of which under 20% were detected only once. The ten top clones hold about 4.6% of the sample. The intended sense of this specimen's treatment or condition label: allogeneic hematopoietic cell transplantation with graft depleted of TCRalphabeta T cells and CD19 B cells.

The material was PBMCs, mostly from graft donor cells, obtained 360 days after TCRalphabeta/CD19-depleted stem cell transplant. The receptors were gathered from a male patient younger than 18 who had a stem cell transplant for acute lymphoblastic leukemia, so the T cells may come from the graft donor.

This clonotype showed up just a few times. The chain couples TRBV7-9 to TRBJ2-3; 9 nucleotides agree with TRBD2. J was trimmed by 2 bases and V by 1 base; bases with no gene match: 4. The length of the CDR3 is 16 residues. Germline values: CDR1 SEHNR, CDR2 FQNEAQ (reference sequence). This CDR3 is CASSLVAGAYTDTQYF. CDR3 coding DNA: TGTGCCAGCAGCTTAGTAGCGGGAGCTTACACAGATACGCAGTATTTT.

The chain carries TRBV7-3 and TRBJ2-5, with 7 nucleotides matching TRBD2. The length of the CDR3 is 14 residues. Trimming cost V 5 bases and J 5 bases; bases outside gene matches: 8. Germline CDR1 reads SGHTA; CDR2 reads FQGTGA. The CDR3 nucleotides read TGTGCCAGCAGCCCAGCGGGATTGGGGGAGACCCAGTACTTC. This sequence encodes CASSPAGLGETQYF.

The chain joins TRBV12-3 or TRBV12-4 to TRBJ1-2, with TRBD1 matching 7 bases. The CDR3 runs to 15 residues. The V and J ends lost 2 bases and 2 bases, in that order; junction bases with no gene match: 5. CDR3 nucleotides: TGTGCCAGCAGTTTACTGGGACAGAAGAACTATGGCTACACCTTC. It specifies CASSLLGQKNYGYTF.

This clonotype turned up a few times. The chain has TRBV5-1 and TRBJ1-4, with 7 bases fitting TRBD1. The V segment lost 0 bases and the J segment 8 bases; nucleotides outside the gene matches: 7. Per germline, CDR1 SGHRS and CDR2 YFSETQ. The CDR3 is 15 amino acids. The DNA of the CDR3 is TGCGCCAGCAGCTTGGAACAGGGGCGGAAGGAAAAACTGTTTTTT. This encodes CASSLEQGRKEKLFF.

The chain carries TRBV7-3 and TRBJ2-3, with 9 bases lining up with TRBD2. J gave up 5 bases and V 5 bases, and 11 bases lay outside the gene matches. This CDR3 is built from 16 residues. Germline V gene lookup returns CDR1 SGHTA and CDR2 FQGTGA. The chain's CDR3 is CASSKNRAGGGDTQYF. CDR3 nucleotide sequence: TGTGCCAGCAGCAAAAATAGGGCGGGAGGGGGAGATACGCAGTATTTT.

This clonotype was seen a handful of times. The V and J genes are TRBV7-8 and TRBJ2-7; possible D gene TRBD1, 6 bases. The germline V and J ends were trimmed by 2 bases and 3 bases, with 11 bases remaining between them. The CDR3 is made up of 14 amino acids. Looked up from germline, CDR1 is SGHVS and CDR2 is FQNEAQ. The CDR3 spells CASSLSGQFYEQYF. CDR3 bases: TGTGCCAGCAGCTTATCTGGACAGTTCTACGAGCAGTACTTC.

The chain couples TRBV4-1 to TRBJ2-1; no reliable D call. The CDR3 runs 17 residues. Germline CDR1 is MGHRA and CDR2 is YSYEKL. Deletions cut 2 bases from V and 0 bases from J, with 14 bases between. CDR3 amino acids: CASSQIGRRSSYNEQFF. CDR3 nucleotides: TGCGCCAGCAGCCAAATTGGTCGGCGGAGCTCCTACAATGAGCAGTTCTTC.

This clonotype was found a few times. The CDR3 sequence is CASRPSGGPSYEQYF. As DNA, the CDR3 is TGTGCCAGCAGGCCTAGCGGAGGGCCCTCCTACGAGCAGTACTTC. The chain employs TRBV12-3 or TRBV12-4 and TRBJ2-7; 7 bases line up with TRBD2. This CDR3 is 15 amino acids long. V was clipped by 6 bases and J by 0 bases; unmatched bases: 8.

This chain connects TRBV24-1 to TRBJ1-5, with a tentative D call TRBD1 (5 bases). Germline V gives CDR1 KGHDR, CDR2 SFDVKD. This CDR3 is built from 14 residues. Trimming removed 3 bases from V and 4 bases from J, with 9 bases in between. CDR3 sequence (DNA): TGTGCCACCAGTGATGGGGGACGGAATCAGCCCCAGCATTTT. Amino acid sequence: CATSDGGRNQPQHF.

This clonotype was seen a handful of times. The rearrangement uses TRBV2 and TRBJ2-2, with 12 bases aligning to TRBD2. Germline V gene data show CDR1 as SNHLY and CDR2 as FYNNEI. Unmatched junction bases numbered 2, after V lost 4 bases and J lost 8 bases. The CDR3 extends over 14 amino acids. The CDR3 DNA reads TGTGCCAGCAGTGCTACTAGCGGGAGGGGGGAGCTGTTTTTT. This encodes CASSATSGRGELFF.

V usage is TRBV5-1 and J usage is TRBJ2-1; 13 bases map to TRBD2. The V and J ends lost 2 bases and 5 bases, in that order; junction bases with no gene match: 16. Germline CDR1 is SGHRS and CDR2 is YFSETQ. The CDR3 has 20 residues. The CDR3: CASSFLQGLAGDVRHNEQFF. The CDR3 nucleotides are TGCGCCAGCAGCTTCCTCCAAGGACTAGCGGGAGATGTTAGACACAATGAGCAGTTCTTC.

This clonotype was detected only a few times. V usage is TRBV7-2 and J usage is TRBJ1-1, with D uncertain. Germline V gene lookup returns CDR1 SGHTA and CDR2 FQGNSA. This CDR3 spans 15 amino acids. Trimming stripped 5 bases from V and 2 bases from J, with 15 bases between. CDR3 amino acids: CASSERPSHNTEAFF. CDR3 DNA sequence: TGTGCCAGCAGCGAGCGTCCGAGTCACAACACTGAAGCTTTCTTT. Using reference TRBV7-2 and TRBJ1-1 for the parts outside the CDR3, the full variable domain is GAGVSQSPSNKVTEKGKDVELRCDPISGHTALYWYRQSLGQGLEFLIYFQGNSAPDKSGLPSDRFSAERTGGSVSTLTIQRTQQEDSAVYLCASSERPSHNTEAFFGQGTRLTVV.

This clonotype was picked up a small number of times. This rearrangement joins TRBV12-3 or TRBV12-4 to TRBJ1-4, with TRBD1 matching over 7 bases. The CDR3 sequence is 16 residues long. The V and J ends lost 5 bases and 0 bases, in that order; junction bases with no gene match: 6. CDR3 nucleotide sequence: TGTGCCAGCAGTCCCAGACAGGGACCAACTAATGAAAAACTGTTTTTT. Translated, it gives CASSPRQGPTNEKLFF.

This clonotype was detected a few times. This chain links TRBV7-8 with TRBJ2-3, with D tentatively TRBD2 (6 bases). The CDR3 loop spans 16 amino acids. The V end was cut by 7 bases, the J end by 0 bases, with 17 bases between. Germline V CDR1 and CDR2: SGHVS, FQNEAQ. CDR3 in amino acids: CASTLMGGLSTDTQYF. CDR3 nucleotide sequence: TGTGCCAGCACCCTGATGGGGGGACTTAGCACAGATACGCAGTATTTT. Full variable domain (remainder filled in from reference TRBV7-8 and TRBJ2-3): GAGVSQSPRYKVAKRGQDVALRCDPISGHVSLFWYQQALGQGPEFLTYFQNEAQLDKSGLPSDRFFAERPEGSVSTLKIQRTQQEDSAVYLCASTLMGGLSTDTQYFGPGTRLTVL.

The chain couples TRBV7-6 to TRBJ2-5, with TRBD1 matching over 11 bases. This CDR3 has 14 amino acids. The V gene's germline CDR1 is SGHVS and CDR2 FNYEAQ. The V gene end was trimmed by 5 bases and the J gene end by 5 bases; junction bases not matched to a gene: 4. The CDR3, as DNA: TGTGCCAGCAGCATCGGGACAGGGGGTGAGACCCAGTACTTC. As protein: CASSIGTGGETQYF. Together with reference TRBV7-6 and TRBJ2-5, the CDR3 gives the full variable domain: GAGVSQSPRYKVTKRGQDVALRCDPISGHVSLYWYRQALGQGPEFLTYFNYEAQQDKSGLPNDRFSAERPEGSISTLTIQRTEQRDSAMYRCASSIGTGGETQYFGPGTRLLVL.

The sample holds a few counts of this clonotype. The V gene is TRBV14, the J gene TRBJ2-3; D may be TRBD1 (5 bases). The V end lost 6 bases, the J end lost 2 bases, and 12 bases lay between the germline ends. The CDR3 loop spans 14 amino acids. CDR1 and CDR2 (germline): SGHDN, FVKESK. The CDR3 coding sequence is TGTGCCAGCAGATGGGGCCGGACCACAGATACGCAGTATTTT. The encoded protein is CASRWGRTTDTQYF.

This clonotype appeared a few times. The V gene is TRBV5-1, the J gene TRBJ2-7; D may be TRBD2 (5 bases). Germline CDR1 reads SGHRS; CDR2 reads YFSETQ. Deletions cut 0 bases from V and 7 bases from J, with 14 bases between. CDR3 length: 14 amino acids. The CDR3 reads CASSLVRALGEQYF. In DNA form, the CDR3 reads TGCGCCAGCAGCTTGGTGAGGGCCCTGGGGGAGCAGTACTTC.

This clonotype appeared many times. The chain links TRBV4-1 to TRBJ2-7; D unresolved. The CDR3 is made up of 14 amino acids. V lost 1 base to trimming and J lost 2 bases, with 9 bases between them. The germline CDR1 and CDR2 sequences are MGHRA and YSYEKL. CDR3 sequence (DNA): TGCGCCAGCAGCCAAGGGGCCTGGGCCTACGAGCAGTACTTC. It is translated as CASSQGAWAYEQYF.

This clonotype occurred a few times. V and J are TRBV29-1 and TRBJ2-1; 8 nucleotides agree with TRBD1. Germline V gene sequence: CDR1 SQVTM, CDR2 ANQGSEA. V trimming: 6 bases; J trimming: 0 bases; junction bases outside the gene matches: 22. The CDR3 has 20 residues. The CDR3 nucleotides read TGCAGCGTAGCACCCCCCTACGGGACAGGTAAAAGGAGCTCCTACAATGAGCAGTTCTTC. Its translation is CSVAPPYGTGKRSSYNEQFF.

J is TRBJ2-7 and V is TRBV20-1; 7 positions agree with TRBD1. Germline lookup yields CDR1 DFQATT and CDR2 SNEGSKA (reference sequence). This CDR3 has 14 residues. The V segment lost 0 bases and the J segment 2 bases; nucleotides outside the gene matches: 4. This chain's CDR3 is CSARDRDRPYEQYF. The DNA of the CDR3 is TGCAGTGCTAGAGATCGGGACAGACCCTACGAGCAGTACTTC.

There are a few counts of this clonotype. The V gene is TRBV2, the J gene TRBJ2-7; D not resolved. The CDR3 totals 14 residues. Trimming stripped 7 bases from V and 1 base from J, with 14 bases between. Germline V gives CDR1 SNHLY, CDR2 FYNNEI. CDR3 coding DNA: TGTGCCAGCACTTTCGCCGGGCCGTCCTACGAGCAGTACTTC. It translates to CASTFAGPSYEQYF.

V gene TRBV9 combines with J gene TRBJ1-6, with TRBD1 as a possible D gene (5 bases). V gave up 0 bases and J gave up 7 bases, with 11 bases separating them. CDR3 size: 15 residues. CDR1 is SGDLS and CDR2 is YYNGEE in the germline V gene. As DNA, the CDR3 is TGTGCCAGCAGCGTAGCTCAGGGTATCAATTCACCCCTCCACTTT. It yields the protein CASSVAQGINSPLHF. Full variable domain (missing parts from reference TRBV9 and TRBJ1-6): DSGVTQTPKHLITATGQRVTLRCSPRSGDLSVYWYQQSLDQGLQFLIQYYNGEERAKGNILERFSAQQFPDLHSELNLSSLELGDSALYFCASSVAQGINSPLHFGNGTRLTVT.

The chain employs TRBV4-1 and TRBJ2-3; D is undetermined. This CDR3 region has 13 residues. The germline V and J ends were trimmed by 1 base and 6 bases, with 8 bases remaining between them. Germline V CDR1 and CDR2: MGHRA, YSYEKL. CDR3 nucleotides: TGCGCCAGCAGCCAAGTCGCTCAGGATACGCAGTATTTT. Amino acid sequence: CASSQVAQDTQYF.

This clonotype was recorded only once. The chain joins TRBV12-3 or TRBV12-4 to TRBJ2-3; D possibly matches TRBD1 or TRBD2 (6 bases each). The CDR3 totals 15 residues. V was shortened by 6 bases and J by 4 bases, with 17 bases between the two germline ends. CDR3 region: CASRQSGGGADTQYF. CDR3 bases: TGTGCCAGCAGACAGAGCGGAGGGGGTGCAGATACGCAGTATTTT.

The rearrangement links TRBV10-3 to TRBJ2-7; D is tentatively TRBD1 or TRBD2 (7 bases each). V dropped 9 bases and J dropped 5 bases, with 20 bases sitting between them. Per the germline V gene, CDR1 is ENHRY and CDR2 is SYGVKD. This CDR3 comprises 14 residues. The CDR3 DNA reads as TGTGCCATTGCCACACAGGGGACTATCCACGAGCAGTACTTC. Protein product: CAIATQGTIHEQYF.

At least ten counts were recorded for this clonotype. V usage is TRBV7-9 and J usage is TRBJ2-1, with 11 nucleotides matching TRBD1. The CDR3 length is 15 residues. Trimming at V came to 4 bases and at J to 4 bases, leaving 3 bases not matched to a gene. Germline V lookup: CDR1 SEHNR, CDR2 FQNEAQ (reference sequence). CDR3 protein: CASSSDRGPYNEQFF. The CDR3 region has the DNA TGTGCCAGCAGCTCGGACAGGGGGCCGTACAATGAGCAGTTCTTC. Full variable domain (outside the CDR3, taken from reference TRBV7-9 and TRBJ2-1): DTGVSQNPRHKITKRGQNVTFRCDPISEHNRLYWYRQTLGQGPEFLTYFQNEAQLEKSRLLSDRFSAERPKGSFSTLEIQRTEQGDSAMYLCASSSDRGPYNEQFFGPGTRLTVL.

The chain combines TRBV10-3 with TRBJ1-1; 7 bases match TRBD1. After removal of 4 bases from V and 4 bases from J, the junction contained 15 bases not matched to a gene. The CDR3 extends over 17 amino acids. The V gene's germline CDR1 is ENHRY and CDR2 SYGVKD. The CDR3 DNA reads TGTGCCATCAGTGGGGAACAGGGGCCGATTTATAGCACTGAAGCTTTCTTT. Amino acids: CAISGEQGPIYSTEAFF.

V and J are TRBV12-3 or TRBV12-4 and TRBJ2-1; D is possibly TRBD1 (6 bases). Trimming took off 6 bases at V and 6 bases at J, with 15 bases between the two ends. This CDR3 is built from 14 residues. The CDR3 reads CASRVTGILNEQFF. For the CDR3, the DNA is TGTGCCAGCAGGGTTACAGGGATACTCAATGAGCAGTTCTTC.